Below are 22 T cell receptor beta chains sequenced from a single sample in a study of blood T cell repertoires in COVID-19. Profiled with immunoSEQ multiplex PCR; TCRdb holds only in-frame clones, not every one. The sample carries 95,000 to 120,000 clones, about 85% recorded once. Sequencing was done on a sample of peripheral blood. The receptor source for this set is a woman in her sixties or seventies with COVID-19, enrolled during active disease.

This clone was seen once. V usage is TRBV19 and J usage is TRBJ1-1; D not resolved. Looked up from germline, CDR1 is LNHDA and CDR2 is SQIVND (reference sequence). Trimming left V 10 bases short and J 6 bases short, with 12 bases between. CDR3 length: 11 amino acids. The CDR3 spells CATADGAEAFF. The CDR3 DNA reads TGTGCCACCGCAGATGGAGCTGAAGCTTTCTTT.

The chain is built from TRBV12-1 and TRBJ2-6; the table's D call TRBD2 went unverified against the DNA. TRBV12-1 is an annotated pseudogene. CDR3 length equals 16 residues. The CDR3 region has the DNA TGTGCCAGCAGCCCGACCTCAGCGGTTGGGGCCAACGTCCTGACTTTC. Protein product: CASSPTSAVGANVLTF.

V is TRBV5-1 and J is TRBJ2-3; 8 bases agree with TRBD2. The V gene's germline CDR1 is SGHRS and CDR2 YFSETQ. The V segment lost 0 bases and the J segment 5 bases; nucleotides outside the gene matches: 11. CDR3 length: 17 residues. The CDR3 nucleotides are TGCGCCAGCAGCTTGGGGCAACACGGGGGGGCTGGAGATACGCAGTATTTT. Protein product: CASSLGQHGGAGDTQYF.

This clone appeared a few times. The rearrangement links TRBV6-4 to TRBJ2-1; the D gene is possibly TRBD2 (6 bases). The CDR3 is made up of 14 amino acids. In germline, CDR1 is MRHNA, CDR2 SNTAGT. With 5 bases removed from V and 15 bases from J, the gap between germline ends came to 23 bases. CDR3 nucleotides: TGTGCCAGCAGTTCAACTCCGGGACTCTCTAGGTCGTTCTTC. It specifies CASSSTPGLSRSFF.

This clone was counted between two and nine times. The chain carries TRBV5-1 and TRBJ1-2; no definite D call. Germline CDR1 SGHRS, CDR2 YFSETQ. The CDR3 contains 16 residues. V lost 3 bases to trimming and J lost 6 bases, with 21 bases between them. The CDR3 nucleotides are TGCGCCAGCAGCTCCACGGGAGGGAACCCTCGGGATGGCTACACCTTC. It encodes CASSSTGGNPRDGYTF. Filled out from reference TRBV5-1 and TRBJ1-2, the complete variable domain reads KAGVTQTPRYLIKTRGQQVTLSCSPISGHRSVSWYQQTPGQGLQFLFEYFSETQRNKGNFPGRFSGRQFSNSRSEMNVSTLELGDSALYLCASSSTGGNPRDGYTFGSGTRLTVV.

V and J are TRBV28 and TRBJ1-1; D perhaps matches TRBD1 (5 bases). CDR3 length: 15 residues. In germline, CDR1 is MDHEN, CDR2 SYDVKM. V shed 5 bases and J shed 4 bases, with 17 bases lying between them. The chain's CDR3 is CASSAQEGTGTEAFF. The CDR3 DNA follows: TGTGCCAGCAGTGCCCAGGAGGGGACCGGCACTGAAGCTTTCTTT.

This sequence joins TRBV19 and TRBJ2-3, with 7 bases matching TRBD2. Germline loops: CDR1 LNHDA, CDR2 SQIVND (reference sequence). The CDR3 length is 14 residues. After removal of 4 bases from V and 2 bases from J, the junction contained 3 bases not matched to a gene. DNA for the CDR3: TGTGCCAGTAGTAGGACTAGACACACAGATACGCAGTATTTT. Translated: CASSRTRHTDTQYF.

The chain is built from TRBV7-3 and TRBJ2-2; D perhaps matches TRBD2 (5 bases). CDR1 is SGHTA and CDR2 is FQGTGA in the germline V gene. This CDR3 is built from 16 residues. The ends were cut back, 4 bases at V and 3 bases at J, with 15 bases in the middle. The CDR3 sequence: CASSYTSGGDTGELFF. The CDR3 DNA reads TGTGCCAGCAGCTACACAAGCGGAGGAGACACCGGGGAGCTGTTTTTT.

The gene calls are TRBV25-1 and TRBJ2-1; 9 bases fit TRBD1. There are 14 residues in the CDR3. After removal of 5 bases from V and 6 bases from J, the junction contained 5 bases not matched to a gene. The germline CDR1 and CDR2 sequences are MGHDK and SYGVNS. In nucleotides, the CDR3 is TGTGCCAGCAGTACAGGGGGCGGGGTCAATGAGCAGTTCTTC. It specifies CASSTGGGVNEQFF.

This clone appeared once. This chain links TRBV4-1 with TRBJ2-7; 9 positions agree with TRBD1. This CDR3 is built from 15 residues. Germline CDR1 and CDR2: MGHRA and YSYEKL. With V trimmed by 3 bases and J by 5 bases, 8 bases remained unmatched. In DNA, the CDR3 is TGCGCCAGCAGCCACTTCGGGACAGGGTCCGACGAGCAGTACTTC. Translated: CASSHFGTGSDEQYF.

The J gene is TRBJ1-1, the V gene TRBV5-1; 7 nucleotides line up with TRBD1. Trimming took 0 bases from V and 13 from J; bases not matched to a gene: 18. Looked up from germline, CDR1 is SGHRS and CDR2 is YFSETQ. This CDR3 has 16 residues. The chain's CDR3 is CASSLGHTGEAKGDFF. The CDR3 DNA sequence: TGCGCCAGCAGCTTGGGCCACACAGGGGAAGCGAAGGGGGATTTCTTT. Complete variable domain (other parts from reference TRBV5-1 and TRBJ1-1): KAGVTQTPRYLIKTRGQQVTLSCSPISGHRSVSWYQQTPGQGLQFLFEYFSETQRNKGNFPGRFSGRQFSNSRSEMNVSTLELGDSALYLCASSLGHTGEAKGDFFGQGTRLTVV.

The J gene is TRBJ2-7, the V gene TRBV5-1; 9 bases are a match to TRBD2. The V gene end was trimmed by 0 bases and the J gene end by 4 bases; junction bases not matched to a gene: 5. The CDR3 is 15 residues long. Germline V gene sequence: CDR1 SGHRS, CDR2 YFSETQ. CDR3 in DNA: TGCGCCAGCAGCTTGGAGCTAGCGGGGACGTACGAGCAGTACTTC. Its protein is CASSLELAGTYEQYF.

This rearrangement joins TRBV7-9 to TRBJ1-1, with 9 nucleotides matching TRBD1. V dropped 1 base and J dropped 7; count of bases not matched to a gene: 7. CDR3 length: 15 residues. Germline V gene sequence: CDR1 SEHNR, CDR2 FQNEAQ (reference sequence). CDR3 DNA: TGTGCCAGCAGCTTAGACAGGGGGCGAGCTGTTGAAGCTTTCTTT. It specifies CASSLDRGRAVEAFF.

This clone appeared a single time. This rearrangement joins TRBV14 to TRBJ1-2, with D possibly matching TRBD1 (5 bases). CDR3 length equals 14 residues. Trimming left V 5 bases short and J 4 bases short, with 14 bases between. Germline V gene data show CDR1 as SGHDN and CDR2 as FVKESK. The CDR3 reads CASSKVGLGYGYTF. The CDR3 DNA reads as TGTGCCAGCAGCAAAGTGGGACTGGGCTATGGCTACACCTTC.

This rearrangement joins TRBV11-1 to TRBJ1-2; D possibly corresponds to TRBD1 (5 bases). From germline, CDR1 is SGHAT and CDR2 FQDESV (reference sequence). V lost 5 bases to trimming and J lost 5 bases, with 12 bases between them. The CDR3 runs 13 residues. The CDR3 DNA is TGTGCCAGCAGCCCCGGGACTCGGTATGGCTACACCTTC. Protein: CASSPGTRYGYTF.

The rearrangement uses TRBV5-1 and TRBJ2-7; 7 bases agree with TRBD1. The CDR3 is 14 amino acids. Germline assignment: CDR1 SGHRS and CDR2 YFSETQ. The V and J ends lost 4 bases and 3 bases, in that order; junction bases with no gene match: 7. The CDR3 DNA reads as TGCGCCAGCAGCGGCACAGGGGACAACTACGAGCAGTACTTC. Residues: CASSGTGDNYEQYF.

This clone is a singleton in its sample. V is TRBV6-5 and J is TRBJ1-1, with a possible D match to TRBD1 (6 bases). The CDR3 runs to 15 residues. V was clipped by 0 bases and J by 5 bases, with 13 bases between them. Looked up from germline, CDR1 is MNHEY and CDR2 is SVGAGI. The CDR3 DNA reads TGTGCCAGCAGTTACTCCAACCAGGGGTGGACTGAAGCTTTCTTT. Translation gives CASSYSNQGWTEAFF.

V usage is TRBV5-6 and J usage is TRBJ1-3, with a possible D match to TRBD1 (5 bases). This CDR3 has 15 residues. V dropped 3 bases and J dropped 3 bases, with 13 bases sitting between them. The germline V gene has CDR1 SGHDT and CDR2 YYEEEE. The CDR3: CASSYRWLSGNTIYF. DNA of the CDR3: TGTGCCAGCAGCTACAGGTGGTTAAGTGGAAACACCATATATTTT. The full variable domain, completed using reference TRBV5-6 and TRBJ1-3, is DAGVTQSPTHLIKTRGQQVTLRCSPKSGHDTVSWYQQALGQGPQFIFQYYEEEERQRGNFPDRFSGHQFPNYSSELNVNALLLGDSALYLCASSYRWLSGNTIYFGEGSWLTVV.

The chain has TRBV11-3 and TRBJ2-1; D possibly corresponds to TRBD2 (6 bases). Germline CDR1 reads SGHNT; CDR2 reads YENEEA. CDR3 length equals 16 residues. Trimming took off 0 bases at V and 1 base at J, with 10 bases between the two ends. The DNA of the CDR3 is TGTGCCAGCAGCTTAGACGGGAGTAGATCCTACAATGAGCAGTTCTTC. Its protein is CASSLDGSRSYNEQFF. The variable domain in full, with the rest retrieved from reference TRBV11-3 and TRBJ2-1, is EAGVVQSPRYKIIEKKQPVAFWCNPISGHNTLYWYLQNLGQGPELLIRYENEEAVDDSQLPKDRFSAERLKGVDSTLKIQPAELGDSAVYLCASSLDGSRSYNEQFFGPGTRLTVL.

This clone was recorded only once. The CDR3 reads CASSDPEDRGLYGYTF. CDR3 DNA: TGTGCCAGCAGTGACCCCGAGGACAGGGGGCTCTATGGCTACACCTTC. The V and J genes are TRBV25-1 and TRBJ1-2, with 11 bases that match TRBD1. This CDR3 is built from 16 residues. Germline assignment: CDR1 MGHDK and CDR2 SYGVNS. The J segment lost 4 bases and the V segment lost 3 bases, leaving 7 bases of the junction unmatched.

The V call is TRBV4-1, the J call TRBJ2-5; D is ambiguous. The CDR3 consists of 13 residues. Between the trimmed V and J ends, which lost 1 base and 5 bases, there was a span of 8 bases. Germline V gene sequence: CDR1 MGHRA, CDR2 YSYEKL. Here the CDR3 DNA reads TGCGCCAGCAGCCAAGGGCCAACGGAGACCCAGTACTTC. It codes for CASSQGPTETQYF.

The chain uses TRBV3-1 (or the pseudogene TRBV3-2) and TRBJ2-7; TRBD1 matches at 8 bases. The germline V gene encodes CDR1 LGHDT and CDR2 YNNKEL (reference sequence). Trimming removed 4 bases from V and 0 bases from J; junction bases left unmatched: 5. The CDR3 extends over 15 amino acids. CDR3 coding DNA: TGTGCCAGCAGCCCCCGGACAGGGAGCTCCTACGAGCAGTACTTC. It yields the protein CASSPRTGSSYEQYF.